The 32 T cell receptor beta chains below come from one sample, sequenced in a study of beta chain features in type 1 diabetes (dated by TCRdb to 2016 to 2019). What the authors observed across the whole study: A moderate but significant shortening of TCRB CDR3 length was observed in type 1 diabetes patients in all four CD4+ subsets.

These receptors are not linked to any known antigen. The method behind the library was the immunoSEQ multiplex PCR assay. All of the isolated RNA was reverse transcribed with the High Capacity cDNA Reverse Transcription Kit, so expressed TCRB transcripts were sequenced. As stored in TCRdb, this immuneACCESS dataset retains in-frame rearrangements with V and J assigned. A fraction of the clones does not appear; measured against another copy, unresolved V genes explain less than half of the discrepancy, and the remainder lacks a known reason. The sample includes under 300,000 clones, with approximately 15% observed a single time. 0.015% to 0.02% of the sample is held by the ten biggest clonotypes. The material sequenced was naive CD4+ T cells from blood. This specimen's cell subset or site label, per the study, means: true naive CD4+ T cells. These receptors were collected from a man aged 25 to 40 with type 1 diabetes.

V usage is TRBV6-5 and J usage is TRBJ2-5; possible D gene TRBD2, 6 bases. Trimming took off 10 bases at V and 4 bases at J, with 19 bases between the two ends. CDR1 and CDR2 (germline): MNHEY, SVGAGI. The CDR3 runs to 14 residues. DNA of the CDR3: TGTGCCACCCTTCATAGCGGAGCGGGAGAGACCCAGTACTTC. It codes for CATLHSGAGETQYF.

The chain links TRBV30 to TRBJ1-4; maybe TRBD2 (5 bases). The DNA end lines up better with TRBJ2-2; the J call may be wrong. Germline-derived CDR1 and CDR2 are GTSNPN and SVGIG (reference sequence). The CDR3 sequence is 14 residues long. The CDR3 here is CAWSRGQVGMELFF. The CDR3 nucleotides read TGTGCCTGGAGCAGAGGGCAGGTCGGGATGGAGCTGTTTTTT.

The J gene is TRBJ1-1, the V gene TRBV29-1; D not certain. CDR3 size: 12 residues. The V gene's germline CDR1 is SQVTM and CDR2 ANQGSEA. V lost 8 bases to trimming and J lost 7 bases, with 17 bases between them. Here the CDR3 DNA reads TGCAGCTCCCGGGAGGCCAGCGGTGAAGCTTTCTTT. It specifies CSSREASGEAFF.

The chain is built from TRBV6-5 and TRBJ2-5, with 8 positions matching TRBD1. The CDR3 length is 12 residues. V was pared by 9 bases and J by 2 bases, with 2 bases of the junction left unmatched. Germline V gene data show CDR1 as MNHEY and CDR2 as SVGAGI. The CDR3: CASTGGQETQYF. The CDR3 DNA follows: TGTGCCAGTACAGGGGGGCAAGAGACCCAGTACTTC.

This chain uses TRBV6-6 with TRBJ1-5; unclear D gene. CDR3 length equals 15 residues. The V end lost 7 bases, the J end lost 1 base, and 14 bases lay between the germline ends. CDR1 is MNHNY and CDR2 is SVGAGI in the germline V gene (reference sequence). The CDR3 loop is CASNTGQTSNQPQHF. The CDR3 region has the DNA TGTGCCAGCAACACGGGTCAGACCAGCAATCAGCCCCAGCATTTT.

Only a few counts were recorded for this clone. The gene calls are TRBV10-3 and TRBJ2-3, with TRBD1 matching over 7 bases. V shed 4 bases, J shed 0 bases, and the junction held 4 bases outside the gene matches. The germline V gene encodes CDR1 ENHRY and CDR2 SYGVKD. This CDR3 contains 15 residues. The CDR3 region is CAISAVTGSTDTQYF. The CDR3 DNA reads TGTGCCATCAGTGCGGTGACAGGGAGCACAGATACGCAGTATTTT.

This chain connects TRBV7-9 to TRBJ2-5; D is perhaps TRBD1 (5 bases). In germline, CDR1 is SEHNR, CDR2 FQNEAQ (reference sequence). This CDR3 has 14 amino acids. The V end lost 4 bases, the J end lost 5 bases, and 14 bases lay between the germline ends. The CDR3: CASSSTVGRETQYF. CDR3 coding DNA: TGTGCCAGCAGCTCCACTGTGGGGCGCGAGACCCAGTACTTC.

This clone was detected a few times. The chain couples TRBV6-6 to TRBJ2-7; 7 bases are shared with TRBD1. Germline loops: CDR1 MNHNY, CDR2 SVGAGI (reference sequence). This CDR3 contains 14 residues. The trim removed 6 bases at V and 5 bases at J, leaving 10 bases unmatched. The CDR3 protein is CASRPGQNTNEQYF. CDR3 nucleotide sequence: TGTGCCAGCAGACCGGGACAGAATACAAACGAGCAGTACTTC.

In its sample, this clone was seen a few times. V is TRBV9 and J is TRBJ1-5; D unresolved. Germline loops: CDR1 SGDLS, CDR2 YYNGEE. The CDR3 spans 14 residues. Trimming took off 3 bases at V and 2 bases at J, with 9 bases between the two ends. This CDR3 is CASSAEGGNQPQHF. The CDR3 nucleotides read TGTGCCAGCAGCGCCGAGGGTGGCAATCAGCCCCAGCATTTT.

Only a few counts were recorded for this clone. The chain couples TRBV7-9 to TRBJ1-2; 7 bases line up with TRBD1. The CDR3 spans 14 residues. Germline V lookup: CDR1 SEHNR, CDR2 FQNEAQ (reference sequence). Unmatched junction bases numbered 5, after V lost 5 bases and J lost 2 bases. CDR3: CASSRGQQNYGYTF. The DNA for the CDR3 is TGTGCCAGCAGCCGGGGACAGCAAAACTATGGCTACACCTTC.

The chain combines TRBV11-3 with TRBJ1-2; TRBD1 agrees at 11 bases. Per the germline V gene, CDR1 is SGHNT and CDR2 is YENEEA. The CDR3 has 16 amino acids. V shed 0 bases and J 7 bases; nucleotides not matched to a gene: 7. CDR3 in amino acids: CASSLDPAGTGGGYTF. DNA of the CDR3: TGTGCCAGCAGCTTAGATCCGGCGGGGACAGGGGGTGGCTACACCTTC.

The sample holds a few counts of this clone. The CDR3 DNA reads as TGTGCCAGCAGCCGTCCAGGGCTCGCTTACTACGAGCAGTACTTC. This codes for CASSRPGLAYYEQYF. This chain links TRBV5-4 with TRBJ2-7; tentatively, D is TRBD1 (5 bases). CDR1 SGHNT and CDR2 YYREEE come from the germline V gene (reference sequence). Trimming cost V 4 bases and J 3 bases, with 17 bases left between them. The CDR3 is 15 residues long.

This chain uses TRBV29-1 with TRBJ2-2; TRBD1 agrees at 7 bases. The V and J ends lost 6 bases and 4 bases, in that order; junction bases with no gene match: 5. The V gene's germline CDR1 is SQVTM and CDR2 ANQGSEA. This CDR3 is built from 13 residues. The CDR3 bases are TGCAGCGTAGGGGACAGTCCCACCGGGGAGCTGTTTTTT. Translating it yields CSVGDSPTGELFF.

The V call is TRBV30, the J call TRBJ1-5; 11 bases are a match to TRBD1. The CDR3 has 14 amino acids. The germline CDR1 and CDR2 sequences are GTSNPN and SVGIG (reference sequence). V trimming: 1 base; J trimming: 6 bases; junction bases outside the gene matches: 2. CDR3 region: CAWSGTGGRQPQHF. DNA of the CDR3: TGTGCCTGGAGTGGGACAGGGGGCCGTCAGCCCCAGCATTTT.

This clone has more than one count but fewer than ten. The V call is TRBV28, the J call TRBJ1-3; the D gene is possibly TRBD1 (6 bases). V was shortened by 7 bases and J by 8 bases, with 9 bases between the two germline ends. The CDR3 is 11 residues long. Germline V gene sequence: CDR1 MDHEN, CDR2 SYDVKM. CDR3 nucleotide sequence: TGTGCCAGCAACTCAGGGGACACCATATATTTT. This translates into CASNSGDTIYF.

The J gene is TRBJ2-5, the V gene TRBV29-1; 7 bases agree with TRBD1. The CDR3 sequence is 13 residues long. Germline lookup yields CDR1 SQVTM and CDR2 ANQGSEA. Germline trimming cut 1 base from V and 7 bases from J; bases unmatched to any gene: 6. Written as DNA, the CDR3 is TGCAGCGTTGAAGGGGACAGCACGGGGACCCAGTACTTC. Its translation: CSVEGDSTGTQYF.

This clone was observed a few times. J is TRBJ1-4 and V is TRBV18, with D unclear. Germline V CDR1 and CDR2: KGHSH, LQKENI. V lost 6 bases and J lost 5, with 16 bases in between. This CDR3 contains 15 residues. CDR3 region: CASSETSTENEKLFF. CDR3 nucleotide sequence: TGTGCCAGCTCGGAGACTTCGACGGAGAATGAAAAACTGTTTTTT.

The J gene is TRBJ1-5, the V gene TRBV30, with D possibly TRBD1 on 5 matching bases. The CDR3 sequence is 13 residues long. V lost 3 bases to trimming and J lost 7 bases, with 13 bases between them. Looked up from germline, CDR1 is GTSNPN and CDR2 is SVGIG (reference sequence). The DNA of the CDR3 is TGTGCCTGGAGCGACGCGGGGCGACAGCCCCAGCATTTT. Protein product: CAWSDAGRQPQHF.

The chain couples TRBV9 to TRBJ2-3; 8 nucleotides agree with TRBD1. Looked up from germline, CDR1 is SGDLS and CDR2 is YYNGEE. This CDR3 is built from 16 residues. V shed 3 bases, J shed 0 bases, and the junction held 6 bases outside the gene matches. In nucleotides, the CDR3 is TGTGCCAGCAGCGCGCCGACAGGGGTTAGCACAGATACGCAGTATTTT. Translating it yields CASSAPTGVSTDTQYF. Full variable domain (rest looked up from reference TRBV9 and TRBJ2-3): DSGVTQTPKHLITATGQRVTLRCSPRSGDLSVYWYQQSLDQGLQFLIQYYNGEERAKGNILERFSAQQFPDLHSELNLSSLELGDSALYFCASSAPTGVSTDTQYFGPGTRLTVL.

This clone turned up a few times. For the CDR3, the DNA is TGTGCCAGCAGGGAACGGACAGGGGGCAATCAGCCCCAGCATTTT. Translation gives CASRERTGGNQPQHF. The chain combines TRBV2 with TRBJ1-5, with 9 bases that match TRBD1. The CDR3 runs 15 residues. CDR1 and CDR2 from the germline V gene are SNHLY and FYNNEI. Germline trimming cut 6 bases from V and 2 bases from J; bases unmatched to any gene: 5. The full variable domain, completed using reference TRBV2 and TRBJ1-5, is EPEVTQTPSHQVTQMGQEVILRCVPISNHLYFYWYRQILGQKVEFLVSFYNNEISEKSEIFDDQFSVERPDGSNFTLKIRSTKLEDSAMYFCASRERTGGNQPQHFGDGTRLSIL.

The rearrangement links TRBV4-1 to TRBJ1-1; perhaps TRBD1 as D (5 bases). Trimming left V 3 bases short and J 4 bases short, with 12 bases between. The CDR3 has 14 residues. In germline, CDR1 is MGHRA, CDR2 YSYEKL. In DNA, the CDR3 is TGCGCCAGCAGCCACCCCGGGGGGATCACTGAAGCTTTCTTT. Translating gives CASSHPGGITEAFF.

The rearrangement joins TRBV10-3 to TRBJ1-3; unclear D gene. The ends were cut back, 7 bases at V and 0 bases at J, with 13 bases in the middle. Germline V lookup: CDR1 ENHRY, CDR2 SYGVKD. The CDR3 sequence is 15 residues long. The CDR3 DNA sequence: TGTGCCATCATGAGCGCGAAGGACTCTGGAAACACCATATATTTT. This gives the protein CAIMSAKDSGNTIYF.

This clone was detected only a few times. The chain carries TRBV7-9 and TRBJ1-1; D is possibly TRBD1 (6 bases). Germline V gene lookup returns CDR1 SEHNR and CDR2 FQNEAQ (reference sequence). There are 15 residues in the CDR3. The V and J ends lost 2 bases and 3 bases respectively, with 13 bases between them. For the CDR3, the DNA is TGTGCCAGCAGCTTATTGACAGGCTTGGACACTGAAGCTTTCTTT. It codes for CASSLLTGLDTEAFF.

Remarks on this clone: Other DNA sequences in this specimen translate into the identical CDR3. The chain uses TRBV2 and TRBJ2-5, with D perhaps TRBD1 (6 bases). Trimming took 5 bases from V and 1 from J, leaving 11 bases between them. CDR1 and CDR2 from the germline V gene are SNHLY and FYNNEI. The CDR3 runs to 14 residues. This CDR3 is CASSQTGFQETQYF. In DNA form, the CDR3 reads TGTGCCAGCAGTCAAACAGGGTTCCAAGAGACCCAGTACTTC.

This clone showed up just a few times. V and J are TRBV29-1 and TRBJ2-5; D may be TRBD1 (6 bases). Trimming shortened V by 4 bases and J by 5 bases, and 11 bases separated the two germline ends. The CDR3 covers 12 residues. The germline V gene has CDR1 SQVTM and CDR2 ANQGSEA. The CDR3 is CSVGQAWETQYF. CDR3 DNA: TGCAGCGTTGGACAGGCGTGGGAGACCCAGTACTTC.

The chain has TRBV6-6 and TRBJ1-2; D not resolved. The CDR3 runs 15 residues. Germline V gives CDR1 MNHNY, CDR2 SVGAGI (reference sequence). V lost 0 bases and J 2 bases, leaving 10 bases between the germline ends. The CDR3 sequence is CASSYSSGGNYGYTF. As DNA, the CDR3 is TGTGCCAGCAGTTACTCCTCCGGAGGAAACTATGGCTACACCTTC.

V is TRBV6-5 and J is TRBJ2-5; the D gene is possibly TRBD1 (7 bases). The CDR3 has 15 amino acids. Trimming shortened V by 2 bases and J by 1 base, and 11 bases separated the two germline ends. Germline V lookup: CDR1 MNHEY, CDR2 SVGAGI. The CDR3 loop is CASSYRQGGQETQYF. CDR3 in DNA: TGTGCCAGCAGTTACAGACAGGGAGGCCAAGAGACCCAGTACTTC.

The chain couples TRBV7-9 to TRBJ1-2, with 8 bases aligning to TRBD1. Germline V gene sequence: CDR1 SEHNR, CDR2 FQNEAQ (reference sequence). V lost 6 bases, J lost 4 bases, and 7 bases stayed unmatched. The CDR3 spans 14 residues. The CDR3 DNA sequence: TGTGCCAGCAGTCCTGACAGGGGAGGCTATGGCTACACCTTC. Translating it yields CASSPDRGGYGYTF.

The genes are TRBV5-4 and TRBJ2-7, with 8 bases fitting TRBD1. Losses at the gene ends were 3 bases for V and 1 base for J; bases not matched to a gene: 9. Germline assignment: CDR1 SGHNT and CDR2 YYREEE (reference sequence). The CDR3 contains 16 residues. Here the CDR3 DNA reads TGTGCCAGCAGCTCCGGGACAGGTCATATTTCCTACGAGCAGTACTTC. It specifies CASSSGTGHISYEQYF.

This clone was counted a few times. The chain links TRBV30 to TRBJ1-5; 8 positions match TRBD1. The CDR3 length is 14 residues. Germline V gives CDR1 GTSNPN, CDR2 SVGIG (reference sequence). V trimming: 6 bases; J trimming: 4 bases; junction bases outside the gene matches: 8. The CDR3, as DNA: TGTGCCTGCAGCCCGGACAGGGCGAATCAGCCCCAGCATTTT. Its protein product is CACSPDRANQPQHF.

V gene TRBV30 combines with J gene TRBJ1-2; TRBD1 matches at 8 bases. Germline V gene sequence: CDR1 GTSNPN, CDR2 SVGIG (reference sequence). This CDR3 comprises 13 residues. The trim removed 1 base at V and 8 bases at J, leaving 6 bases unmatched. The DNA of the CDR3 is TGTGCCTGGAGTGGGACAGGGTTCTACGGCTACACCTTC. The encoded protein is CAWSGTGFYGYTF.

This clone has just a few counts. This chain uses TRBV6-1 with TRBJ2-5, with 7 bases matching TRBD1. Germline V lookup: CDR1 MNHNS, CDR2 SASEGT. The CDR3 consists of 14 residues. V shed 10 bases, J shed 4 bases, and the junction held 12 bases outside the gene matches. This CDR3 is CATERRGGGETQYF. The CDR3 DNA is TGTGCCACAGAGCGCAGAGGGGGCGGAGAGACCCAGTACTTC.